The next 4 T cell receptor beta chains were all read from a single sample in a study of blood T cell repertoires in COVID-19. Assay used: immunoSEQ multiplex PCR; TCRdb lists only in-frame clones, some missing. The table lists around 250,000 clones, roughly 82% of them singletons, with around 12% in the top ten. The sequenced sample consisted of peripheral blood. The receptor source for this set is a man at least 80 years old with acute or convalescent COVID-19.

This clone was counted a few times. J is TRBJ1-5 and V is TRBV6-1; D is unclear. Germline CDR1 reads MNHNS; CDR2 reads SASEGT. Trimming cost V 2 bases and J 1 base, with 9 bases left between them. This CDR3 spans 15 amino acids. CDR3 sequence (DNA): TGTGCCAGCAGTGAATTGGGGAGAAGCAATCAGCCCCAGCATTTT. This gives the protein CASSELGRSNQPQHF.

The genes are TRBV7-2 and TRBJ1-1; 7 nucleotides line up with TRBD1. The germline CDR1 and CDR2 sequences are SGHTA and FQGNSA. The CDR3 covers 15 residues. V lost 6 bases to trimming and J lost 1 base; unmatched junction nucleotides: 8. This CDR3 is CASSGQAEGNTEAFF. For the CDR3, the DNA is TGTGCCAGCAGTGGACAGGCCGAAGGGAACACTGAAGCTTTCTTT.

This rearrangement joins TRBV5-1 to TRBJ1-2, with TRBD1 matching 7 bases. V lost 0 bases to trimming and J lost 13 bases; unmatched junction nucleotides: 9. This CDR3 region has 13 residues. The germline V gene encodes CDR1 SGHRS and CDR2 YFSETQ. The CDR3 spells CASSLEGTAWGTF. As DNA, the CDR3 is TGCGCCAGCAGCTTGGAGGGGACAGCCTGGGGCACCTTC.

The chain joins TRBV6-2 or TRBV6-3 to TRBJ1-2; tentative D call: TRBD1 (6 bases). Germline CDR1 is MNHEY and CDR2 is SVGEGT. CDR3 length: 13 amino acids. V lost 5 bases, J lost 4 bases, and 11 bases lay in between. The CDR3 DNA sequence: TGTGCCAGCAGTCTCAGGGGTGGCTATGGCTACACCTTC. It translates to CASSLRGGYGYTF.